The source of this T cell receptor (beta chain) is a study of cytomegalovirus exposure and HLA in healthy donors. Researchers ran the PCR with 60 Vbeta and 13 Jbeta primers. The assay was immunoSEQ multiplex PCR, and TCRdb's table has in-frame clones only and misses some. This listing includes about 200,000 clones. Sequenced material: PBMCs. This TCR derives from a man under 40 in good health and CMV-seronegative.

The CDR3 loop is CASSQRVTGTGGGTGELFF. The DNA of the CDR3 is TGCGCCAGCAGCCAAAGAGTAACAGGGACAGGGGGCGGCACCGGGGAGCTGTTTTTT. V usage is TRBV4-1 and J usage is TRBJ2-2; TRBD1 matches 12 bases. The V segment lost 2 bases and the J segment 4 bases; nucleotides outside the gene matches: 11. Germline V gene lookup returns CDR1 MGHRA and CDR2 YSYEKL. This CDR3 is built from 19 residues.